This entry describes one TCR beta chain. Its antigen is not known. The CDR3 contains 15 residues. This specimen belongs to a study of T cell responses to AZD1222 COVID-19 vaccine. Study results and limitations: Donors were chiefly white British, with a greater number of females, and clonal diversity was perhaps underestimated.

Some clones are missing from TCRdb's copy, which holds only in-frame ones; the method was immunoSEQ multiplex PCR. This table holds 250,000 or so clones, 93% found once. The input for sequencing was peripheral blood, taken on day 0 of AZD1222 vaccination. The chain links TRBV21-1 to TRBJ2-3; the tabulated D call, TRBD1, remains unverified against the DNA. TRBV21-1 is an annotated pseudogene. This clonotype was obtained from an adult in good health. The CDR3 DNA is TGTGCCAGCAGCAAAGGACAGGGACGCACAGATACGCAGTATTTT. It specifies CASSKGQGRTDTQYF.